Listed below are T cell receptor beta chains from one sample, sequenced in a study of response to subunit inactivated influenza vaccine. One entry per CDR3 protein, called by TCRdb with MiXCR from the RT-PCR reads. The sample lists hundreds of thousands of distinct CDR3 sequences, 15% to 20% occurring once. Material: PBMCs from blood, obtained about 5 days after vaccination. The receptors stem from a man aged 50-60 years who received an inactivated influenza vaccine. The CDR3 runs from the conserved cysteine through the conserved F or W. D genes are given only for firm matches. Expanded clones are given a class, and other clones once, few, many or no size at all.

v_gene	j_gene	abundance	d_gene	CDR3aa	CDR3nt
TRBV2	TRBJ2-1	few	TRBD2	CASSPRGGRAWNEQFF	TGTGCCAGCAGCCCGAGGGGCGGGAGGGCTTGGAATGAGCAGTTCTTC
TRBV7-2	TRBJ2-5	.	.	CASSLVELARNQETQYF	TGTGCCAGCAGCTTAGTTGAGTTAGCGCGGAATCAAGAGACCCAGTACTTC
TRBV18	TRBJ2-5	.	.	CASSPKSGTPGKETQYF	TGTGCCAGCTCACCAAAATCCGGGACACCAGGGAAAGAGACCCAGTACTTC
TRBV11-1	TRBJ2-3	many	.	CASALPRGSGHGTDTQYF	TGTGCCAGCGCTTTGCCCCGGGGAAGTGGACACGGCACAGATACGCAGTATTTT
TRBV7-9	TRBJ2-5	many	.	CASSLVGQETQYF	TGTGCCAGCAGCTTAGTCGGACAAGAGACCCAGTACTTC
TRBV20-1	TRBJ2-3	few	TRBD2	CSASLLAGVWSGTDTQYF	TGCAGTGCTAGTTTGCTAGCGGGGGTTTGGTCCGGAACAGATACGCAGTATTTT
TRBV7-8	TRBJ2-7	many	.	CASSDKTGKYEQYF	TGTGCCAGCAGCGACAAAACAGGAAAGTACGAGCAGTACTTC
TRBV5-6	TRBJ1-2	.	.	CASSRTMGYTF	TGTGCCAGCAGCCGTACCATGGGCTACACCTTC
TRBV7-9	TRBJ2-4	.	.	CASSFSDSNIQYF	TGTGCCAGCAGCTTTTCGGACAGCAACATTCAGTACTTC
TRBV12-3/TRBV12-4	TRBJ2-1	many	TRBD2	CASSGYRTSNEQFF	TGTGCCAGCAGTGGATATCGGACTAGCAATGAGCAGTTCTTC
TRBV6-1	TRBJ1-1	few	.	CASSSWEGHPNTEAFF	TGTGCCAGCAGCAGTTGGGAGGGACATCCTAACACTGAAGCTTTCTTT
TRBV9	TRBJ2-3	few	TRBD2	CASSVGSGATDTQYF	TGTGCCAGCAGCGTAGGTAGCGGGGCTACAGATACGCAGTATTTT
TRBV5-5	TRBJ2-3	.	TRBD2	CASSLGTSGRRKADTQYF	TGTGCCAGCAGCTTGGGGACTAGCGGGAGGAGGAAGGCAGATACGCAGTATTTT
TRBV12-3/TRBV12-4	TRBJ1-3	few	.	CASSETGSGNTIYF	TGTGCCAGCAGCGAGACGGGCTCTGGAAACACCATATATTTT
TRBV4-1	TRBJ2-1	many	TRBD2	CASSKGLADYNEQFF	TGCGCCAGCAGCAAGGGACTAGCGGACTACAATGAGCAGTTCTTC
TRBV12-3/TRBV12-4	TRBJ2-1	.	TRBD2	CASSLLVAGVDEQFF	TGTGCCAGCAGTTTGTTGGTAGCGGGAGTGGATGAGCAGTTCTTC
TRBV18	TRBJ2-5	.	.	CASSQYRDTETQYF	TGTGCCAGCTCACAGTACAGGGACACCGAGACCCAGTACTTC
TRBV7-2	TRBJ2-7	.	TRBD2	CASRLEASGSYEQYF	TGTGCCAGCAGACTCGAGGCTAGCGGCTCCTACGAGCAGTACTTC
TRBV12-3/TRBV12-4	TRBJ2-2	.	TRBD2	CASTLIAGVGELFF	TGTGCCAGCACCTTAATAGCGGGAGTGGGGGAGCTGTTTTTT
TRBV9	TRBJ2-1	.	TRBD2	CASSVRPLAGGNNEQFF	TGTGCCAGCAGCGTACGCCCTCTAGCGGGAGGGAACAATGAGCAGTTCTTC
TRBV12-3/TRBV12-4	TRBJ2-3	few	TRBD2	CASSFTASGGPVTDTQYF	TGTGCCAGCAGTTTCACGGCTAGCGGGGGGCCGGTGACAGATACGCAGTATTTT
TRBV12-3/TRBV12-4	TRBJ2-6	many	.	CASSQSTGANVLTF	TGTGCCAGCAGTCAGTCTACTGGGGCCAACGTCCTGACTTTC
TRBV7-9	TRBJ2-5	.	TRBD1	CASSLPGGQETQYF	TGTGCCAGCAGCTTACCAGGGGGCCAGGAGACCCAGTACTTC
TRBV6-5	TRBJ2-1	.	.	CASSYRDPRRDEQFF	TGTGCCAGCAGTTACCGAGACCCGCGACGAGATGAGCAGTTCTTC
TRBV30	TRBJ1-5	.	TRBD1	CAWSRQGFQPQHF	TGTGCCTGGAGTAGACAGGGCTTTCAGCCCCAGCATTTT
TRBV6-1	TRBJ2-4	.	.	CATSVDAGKNIQYF	TGTGCCACCTCAGTTGATGCAGGGAAAAACATTCAGTACTTC
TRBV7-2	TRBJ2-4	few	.	CASSLEGDIQYF	TGTGCCAGCAGCTTAGAGGGGGACATTCAGTACTTC
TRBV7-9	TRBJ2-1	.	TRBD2	CASSPLALAGGNEQFF	TGTGCCAGCAGCCCCCTTGCCTTGGCGGGGGGGAATGAGCAGTTCTTC
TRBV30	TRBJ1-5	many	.	CAWSIQGNQPQHF	TGTGCCTGGAGTATCCAGGGGAATCAGCCCCAGCATTTT
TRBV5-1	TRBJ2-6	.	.	CASSPSDSSSGANVLTF	TGCGCCAGCAGCCCCTCGGACTCTTCCTCTGGGGCCAACGTCCTGACTTTC
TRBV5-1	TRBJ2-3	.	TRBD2	CASSLGGLARGLDTQYF	TGCGCCAGCAGCTTGGGTGGACTAGCGAGGGGTTTGGATACGCAGTATTTT
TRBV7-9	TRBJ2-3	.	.	CASSAPLADTQYF	TGTGCCAGCAGCGCCCCACTAGCCGATACGCAGTATTTT
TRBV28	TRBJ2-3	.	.	CASSLTEGTDGGDTQYF	TGTGCCAGCAGTTTAACAGAAGGGACCGATGGTGGAGATACGCAGTATTTT
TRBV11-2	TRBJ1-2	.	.	CASSLSQGTNYGYTF	TGTGCCAGCAGCTTATCGCAGGGGACTAACTATGGCTACACCTTC
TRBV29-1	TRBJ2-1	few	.	CSVEGRLDSYNEQFF	TGCAGCGTTGAAGGGAGACTAGACTCCTACAATGAGCAGTTCTTC
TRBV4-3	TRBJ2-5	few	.	CASSQGTQETQYF	TGCGCCAGCAGCCAAGGGACCCAAGAGACCCAGTACTTC
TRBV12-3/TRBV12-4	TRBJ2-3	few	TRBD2	CASSFGTSGGTDTQYF	TGTGCCAGCAGTTTCGGGACTAGCGGGGGCACAGATACGCAGTATTTT
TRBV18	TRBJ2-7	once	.	CASSPGWEATYEQYF	TGTGCCAGCTCACCAGGGTGGGAGGCCACCTACGAGCAGTACTTC
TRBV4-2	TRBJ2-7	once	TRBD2	CASSPGRLAGAYEQYF	TGTGCCAGCAGCCCGGGGAGACTAGCGGGAGCTTACGAGCAGTACTTC
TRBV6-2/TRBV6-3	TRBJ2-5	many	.	CASSPGDETQYF	TGTGCCAGCAGCCCCGGGGATGAGACCCAGTACTTC
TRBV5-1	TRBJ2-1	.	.	CASMAANTYNEQFF	TGCGCCAGCATGGCAGCGAACACCTACAATGAGCAGTTCTTC
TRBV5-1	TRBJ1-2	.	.	CASSLDFPPSGAYGYTF	TGCGCCAGCAGCTTGGACTTCCCCCCCTCCGGTGCCTATGGCTACACCTTC
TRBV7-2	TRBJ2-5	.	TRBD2	CASSSTSGRKETQYF	TGTGCCAGCAGCTCGACTAGCGGGAGGAAAGAGACCCAGTACTTC
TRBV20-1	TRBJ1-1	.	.	CSATWAGGAFF	TGCAGTGCTACCTGGGCAGGAGGAGCTTTCTTT
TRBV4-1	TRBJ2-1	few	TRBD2	CASSQEVGRAVDEQFF	TGCGCCAGCAGCCAAGAAGTCGGGAGGGCAGTCGATGAGCAGTTCTTC
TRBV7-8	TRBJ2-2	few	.	CASSPLPAGVTGELFF	TGTGCCAGCAGCCCACTTCCGGCGGGCGTGACCGGGGAGCTGTTTTTT
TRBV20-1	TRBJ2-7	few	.	CSASDRRFSYEQYF	TGCAGTGCTAGTGACAGGCGCTTTAGTTACGAGCAGTACTTC